These T cell receptor beta chains were read from a single sample in a study of cytomegalovirus exposure and HLA in healthy donors. Assay: immunoSEQ multiplex PCR; the TCRdb copy retains only in-frame clones and omits some. The data contain some 120,000 clones, roughly 80% of them singletons. Sequenced input: PBMCs. The source is a man aged 18 to 29 in good health and CMV-seronegative. The CDR3 runs from the conserved cysteine through the conserved F or W. A D gene is named only where the DNA matches it firmly. Size tells how often a clone was seen (once, few, many) or the class of an expanded clone, and some rows leave it out.

size,D,V,J,CDR3,DNA
NA,NA,TRBV6-6,TRBJ1-1,CASSYSAQDTEAFF,TGTGCCAGCAGTTACTCGGCGCAGGACACTGAAGCTTTCTTT
NA,NA,TRBV5-4,TRBJ1-2,CASSFAAPNGYTF,TGTGCCAGCAGCTTTGCGGCGCCAAATGGCTACACCTTC
NA,NA,TRBV7-2,TRBJ1-1,CASSILTGTEAFF,TGTGCCAGCAGCATACTTACAGGAACTGAAGCTTTCTTT
NA,TRBD1,TRBV7-8,TRBJ2-7,CASSVRRGPYEQYF,TGTGCCAGCAGCGTCCGCAGGGGGCCCTACGAGCAGTACTTC
few,TRBD1,TRBV15,TRBJ1-1,CATSRDPRTGRYTEAFF,TGTGCCACCAGCAGAGATCCGCGGACAGGGAGATACACTGAAGCTTTCTTT
NA,NA,TRBV29-1,TRBJ2-7,CSVDGLGAHEQYF,TGCAGCGTTGATGGCCTAGGGGCCCACGAGCAGTACTTC
NA,NA,TRBV5-1,TRBJ2-7,CASSQGGNEQYF,TGCGCCAGCAGCCAGGGAGGCAACGAGCAGTACTTC
NA,TRBD1,TRBV18,TRBJ1-5,CASSPGTGDQPQHF,TGTGCCAGCTCACCCGGGACAGGAGATCAGCCCCAGCATTTT
NA,TRBD1,TRBV27,TRBJ1-2,CASWGDRGGLGYGYTF,TGTGCCAGCTGGGGGGACAGGGGGGGCCTTGGCTATGGCTACACCTTC
NA,NA,TRBV5-1,TRBJ2-3,CASSRGLSADTQYF,TGCGCCAGCAGTCGGGGGTTAAGCGCAGATACGCAGTATTTT
NA,TRBD2,TRBV9,TRBJ2-5,CASSVKGLKETQYF,TGTGCCAGCAGCGTAAAGGGACTAAAAGAGACCCAGTACTTC
NA,NA,TRBV6-5,TRBJ1-1,CASSYFGNGGAFF,TGTGCCAGCAGTTACTTTGGAAACGGGGGAGCTTTCTTT
NA,TRBD1,TRBV7-8,TRBJ2-1,CASSLGTANEQFF,TGTGCCAGCAGCCTTGGGACAGCCAATGAGCAGTTCTTC